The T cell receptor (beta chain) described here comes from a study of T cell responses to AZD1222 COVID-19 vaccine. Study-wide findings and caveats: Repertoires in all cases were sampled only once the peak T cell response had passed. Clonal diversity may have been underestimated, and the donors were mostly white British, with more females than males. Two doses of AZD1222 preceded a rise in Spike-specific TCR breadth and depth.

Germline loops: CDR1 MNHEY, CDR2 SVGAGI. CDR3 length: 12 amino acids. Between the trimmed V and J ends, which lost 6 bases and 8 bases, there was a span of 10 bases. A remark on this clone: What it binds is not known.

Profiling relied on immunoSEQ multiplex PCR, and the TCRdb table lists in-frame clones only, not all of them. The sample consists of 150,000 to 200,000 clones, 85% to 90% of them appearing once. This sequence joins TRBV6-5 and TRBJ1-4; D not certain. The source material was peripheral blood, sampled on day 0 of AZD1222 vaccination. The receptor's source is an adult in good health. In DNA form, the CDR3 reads TGTGCCAGCAGCCGTTTGGGGGAAAAACTGTTTTTT. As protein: CASSRLGEKLFF.